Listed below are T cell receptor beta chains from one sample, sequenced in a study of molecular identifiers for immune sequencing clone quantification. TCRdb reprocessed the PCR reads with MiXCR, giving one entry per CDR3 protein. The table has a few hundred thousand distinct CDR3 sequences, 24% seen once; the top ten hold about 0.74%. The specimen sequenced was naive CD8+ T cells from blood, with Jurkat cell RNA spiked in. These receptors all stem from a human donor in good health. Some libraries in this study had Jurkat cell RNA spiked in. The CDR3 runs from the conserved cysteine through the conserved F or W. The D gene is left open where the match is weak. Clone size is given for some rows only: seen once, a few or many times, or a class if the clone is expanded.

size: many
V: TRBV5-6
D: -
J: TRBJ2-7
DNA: TGTGCCAGCAGCTTGGGGGACTTGGAATACGAGCAGTACTTC
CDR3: CASSLGDLEYEQYF

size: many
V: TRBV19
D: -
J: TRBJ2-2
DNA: TGTGCCAGTACCTTCACCGGGGAGCTGTTTTTT
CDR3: CASTFTGELFF

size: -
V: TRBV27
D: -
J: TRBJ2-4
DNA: TGTGCCAGCAGTCTCCGGGACAATCCCGGAAACATTCAGTACTTC
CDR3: CASSLRDNPGNIQYF

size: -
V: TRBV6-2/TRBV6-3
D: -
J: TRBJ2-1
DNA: TGTGCCAGCAGCCGGGGACGCGATGAGCAGTTCTTC
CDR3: CASSRGRDEQFF

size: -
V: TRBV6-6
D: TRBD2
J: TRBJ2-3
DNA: TGTGCCAGCAGTCTACTAGCGGGAGCAGCAGATACGCAGTATTTT
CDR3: CASSLLAGAADTQYF

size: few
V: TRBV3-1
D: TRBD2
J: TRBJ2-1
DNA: TGTGCCAGCAGCTTTTCTACCCTCACTAGCGGGAGGATAGATTGGGGTGAGCAGTTCTTC
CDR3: CASSFSTLTSGRIDWGEQFF

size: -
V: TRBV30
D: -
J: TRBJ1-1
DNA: TGTGCCTGGAGTGGTTGGAGGGGGGGGCTTAACACTGAAGCTTTCTTT
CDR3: CAWSGWRGGLNTEAFF

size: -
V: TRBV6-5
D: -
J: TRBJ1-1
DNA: TGTGCCAGCAGTTACCTTACGAACACTAAAGCTTTCTTT
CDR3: CASSYLTNTKAFF

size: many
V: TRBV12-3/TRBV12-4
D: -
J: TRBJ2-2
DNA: TGTGCCAGCAGTCGCGTCGGGACCTCCGAAGTCGGGGAGCTGTTTTTT
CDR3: CASSRVGTSEVGELFF

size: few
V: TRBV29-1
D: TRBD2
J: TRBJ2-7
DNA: TGCAGCGTGACCGGGACTAGCGGGAGCTTAGCCTACGAGCAGTACTTC
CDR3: CSVTGTSGSLAYEQYF

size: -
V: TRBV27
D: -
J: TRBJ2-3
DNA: TGTGCCAGCAGCACGAAATCTAGCACAGATACGCAGTATTTT
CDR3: CASSTKSSTDTQYF

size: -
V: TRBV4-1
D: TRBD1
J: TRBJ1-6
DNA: TGCGCCAGCAGCCAACTCCCGGGACAGAGTCCAAATTCACCCCTCCACTTT
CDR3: CASSQLPGQSPNSPLHF

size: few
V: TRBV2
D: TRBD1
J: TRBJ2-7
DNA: TGTGCCAGCACCGCGAGGGACAGCCTCTACGAGCAGTACTTC
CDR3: CASTARDSLYEQYF

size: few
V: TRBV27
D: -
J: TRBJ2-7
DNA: TGTGCCAGCAGCACCCACTGGACAGACTCCTACGAGCAGTACTTC
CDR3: CASSTHWTDSYEQYF

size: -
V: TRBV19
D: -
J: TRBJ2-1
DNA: TGTACCAGTACGTCGGTCAGGGGCTCCTACAATGAGCAGTTCTTC
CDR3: CTSTSVRGSYNEQFF

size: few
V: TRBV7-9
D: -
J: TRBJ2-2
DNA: TGTGCCAGCAGCCATCGTAACACCGGGGAGCTGTTTTTT
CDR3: CASSHRNTGELFF

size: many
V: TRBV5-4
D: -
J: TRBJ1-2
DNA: TGTGCCAGCAGCGCGGAAACAGGGCTCCTTGCTATTAACTATGGCTACACCTTC
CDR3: CASSAETGLLAINYGYTF

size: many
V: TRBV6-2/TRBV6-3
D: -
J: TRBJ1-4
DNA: TGTGCCAGCAGTACGGGACTCTACAATGAAAAACTGTTTTTT
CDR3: CASSTGLYNEKLFF

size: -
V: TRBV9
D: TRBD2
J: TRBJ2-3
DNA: TGTGCCAGCAGCGTAGGGCATCGACGGGGCGGGAGAGGCACAGATACGCAGTATTTT
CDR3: CASSVGHRRGGRGTDTQYF

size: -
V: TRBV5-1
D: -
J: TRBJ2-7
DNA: TGCGCCAGCAGCTTGGCCCCAGGGGGGCTGGAATCGCCCTACGAGCAGTACTTC
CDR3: CASSLAPGGLESPYEQYF

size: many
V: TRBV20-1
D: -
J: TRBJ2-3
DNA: TGCAGTGCTATCCCGTATGGGGGGACCACAGATACGCAGTATTTT
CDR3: CSAIPYGGTTDTQYF

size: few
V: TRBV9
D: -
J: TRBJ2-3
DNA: TGTGCCAGCAGCACCGTCCGGGAGCGCACTACAGATACGCAGTATTTT
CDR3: CASSTVRERTTDTQYF

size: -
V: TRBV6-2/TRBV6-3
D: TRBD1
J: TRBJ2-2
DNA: TGTGCCAGCAGTTACTCTGTGGGACAGCTCTTCACCGGGGAGCTGTTTTTT
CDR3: CASSYSVGQLFTGELFF

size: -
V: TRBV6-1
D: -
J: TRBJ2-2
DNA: TGTGCCAGCAGTGAAGGCGGTCAGCTGATGGCCGGGGAGCTGTTTTTT
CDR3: CASSEGGQLMAGELFF

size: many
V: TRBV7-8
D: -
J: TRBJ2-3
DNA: TGTGCCAGCAGCCCGCCGAGGGTCCTCCGCCTGGATACGCAGTATTTT
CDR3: CASSPPRVLRLDTQYF

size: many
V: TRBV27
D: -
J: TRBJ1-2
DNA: TGTGCCAGCAGCCTGGACAGTAAGAACTATGGCTACACCTTC
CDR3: CASSLDSKNYGYTF

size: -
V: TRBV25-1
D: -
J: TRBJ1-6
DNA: TGTGCCAGCAGTTACGTTGGTTCACCCCTCCACTTT
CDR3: CASSYVGSPLHF